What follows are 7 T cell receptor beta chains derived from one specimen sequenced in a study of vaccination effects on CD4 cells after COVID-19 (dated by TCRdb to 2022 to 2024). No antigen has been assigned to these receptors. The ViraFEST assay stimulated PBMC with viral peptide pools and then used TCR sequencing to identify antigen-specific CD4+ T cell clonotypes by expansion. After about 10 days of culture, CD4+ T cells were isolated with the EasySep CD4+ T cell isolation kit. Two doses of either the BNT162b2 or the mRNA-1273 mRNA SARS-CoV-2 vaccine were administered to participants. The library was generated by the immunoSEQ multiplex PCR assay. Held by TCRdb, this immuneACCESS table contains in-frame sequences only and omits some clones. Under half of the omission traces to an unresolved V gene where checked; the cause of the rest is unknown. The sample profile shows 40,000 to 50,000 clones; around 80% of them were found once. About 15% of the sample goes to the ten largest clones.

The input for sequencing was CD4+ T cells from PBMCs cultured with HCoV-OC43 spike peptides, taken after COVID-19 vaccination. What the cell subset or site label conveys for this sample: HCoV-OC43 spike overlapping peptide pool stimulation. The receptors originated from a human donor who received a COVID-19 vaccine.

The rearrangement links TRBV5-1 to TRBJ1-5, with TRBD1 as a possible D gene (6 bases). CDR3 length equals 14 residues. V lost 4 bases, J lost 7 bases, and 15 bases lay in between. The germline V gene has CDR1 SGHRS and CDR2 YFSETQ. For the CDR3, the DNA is TGCGCCAGCAGCCCTGGCAGGGGTGGACAGCCCCAGCATTTT. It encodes CASSPGRGGQPQHF.

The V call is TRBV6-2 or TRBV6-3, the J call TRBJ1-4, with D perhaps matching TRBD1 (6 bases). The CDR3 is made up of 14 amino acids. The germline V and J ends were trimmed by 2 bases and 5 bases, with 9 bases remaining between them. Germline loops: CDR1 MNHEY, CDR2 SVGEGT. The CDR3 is CASSYNRVNEKLFF. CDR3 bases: TGTGCCAGCAGTTACAACAGGGTAAATGAAAAACTGTTTTTT.

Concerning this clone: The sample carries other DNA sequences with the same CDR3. The CDR3 DNA follows: TGCGCCAGCAGCCCAGGAGGGACAGGGACTTACGAGCAGTACTTC. As protein: CASSPGGTGTYEQYF. The chain links TRBV5-1 to TRBJ2-7; 9 bases map to TRBD1. Germline V gives CDR1 SGHRS, CDR2 YFSETQ. The length of the CDR3 is 15 residues. Trimming at V came to 4 bases and at J to 4 bases, leaving 9 bases not matched to a gene.

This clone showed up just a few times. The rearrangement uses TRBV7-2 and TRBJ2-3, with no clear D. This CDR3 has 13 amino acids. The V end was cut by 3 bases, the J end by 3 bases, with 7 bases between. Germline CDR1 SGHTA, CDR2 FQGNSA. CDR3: CASSFFPTDTQYF. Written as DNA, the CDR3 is TGTGCCAGCAGCTTTTTCCCGACAGATACGCAGTATTTT.

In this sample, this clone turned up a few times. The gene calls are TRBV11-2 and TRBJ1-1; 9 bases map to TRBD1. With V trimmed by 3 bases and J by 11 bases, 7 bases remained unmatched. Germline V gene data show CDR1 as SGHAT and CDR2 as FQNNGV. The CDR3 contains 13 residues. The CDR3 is CASSLVQGAVAFF. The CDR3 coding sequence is TGTGCCAGCAGCTTGGTACAGGGGGCCGTGGCTTTCTTT.

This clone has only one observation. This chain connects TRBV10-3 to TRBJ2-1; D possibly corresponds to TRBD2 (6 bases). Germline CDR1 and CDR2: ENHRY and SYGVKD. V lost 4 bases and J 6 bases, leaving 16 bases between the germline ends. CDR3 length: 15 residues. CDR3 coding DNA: TGTGCCATCAGTGGGGCGGGGAGTGCTGGCAATGAGCAGTTCTTC. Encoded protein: CAISGAGSAGNEQFF.

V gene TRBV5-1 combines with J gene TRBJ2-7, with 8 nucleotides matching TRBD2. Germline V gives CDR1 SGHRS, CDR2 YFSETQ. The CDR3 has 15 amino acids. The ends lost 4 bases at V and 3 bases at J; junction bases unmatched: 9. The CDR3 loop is CASSLDPGLDYEQYF. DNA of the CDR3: TGCGCCAGCAGCCTCGATCCGGGACTAGACTACGAGCAGTACTTC.